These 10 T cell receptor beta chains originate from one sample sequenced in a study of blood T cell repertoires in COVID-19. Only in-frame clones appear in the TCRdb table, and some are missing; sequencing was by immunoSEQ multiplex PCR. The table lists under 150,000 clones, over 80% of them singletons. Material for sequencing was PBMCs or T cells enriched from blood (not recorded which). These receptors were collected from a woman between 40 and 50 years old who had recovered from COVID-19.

The CDR3 spells CASSQGQGGSNQPQHF. The CDR3 DNA sequence: TGCGCCAGCAGCCAAGGTCAGGGTGGTAGCAATCAGCCCCAGCATTTT. V is TRBV4-1 and J is TRBJ1-5; TRBD1 might be the D (5 bases). The CDR3 spans 16 residues. Germline CDR1 reads MGHRA; CDR2 reads YSYEKL. V lost 1 base and J 0 bases, leaving 10 bases between the germline ends.

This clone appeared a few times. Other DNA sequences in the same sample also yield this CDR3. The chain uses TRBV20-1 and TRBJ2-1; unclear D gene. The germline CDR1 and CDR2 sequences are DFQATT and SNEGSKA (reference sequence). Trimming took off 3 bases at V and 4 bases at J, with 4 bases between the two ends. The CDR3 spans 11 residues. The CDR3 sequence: CSASSYNEQFF. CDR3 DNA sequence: TGCAGTGCTAGTTCGTACAATGAGCAGTTCTTC.

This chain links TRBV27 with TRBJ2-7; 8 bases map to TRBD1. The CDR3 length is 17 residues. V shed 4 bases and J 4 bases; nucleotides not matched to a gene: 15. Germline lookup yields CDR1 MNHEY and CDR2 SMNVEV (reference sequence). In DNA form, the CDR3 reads TGTGCCAGCAGTTCCAACCGGGGCACAGGGGGTGTGTACGAGCAGTACTTC. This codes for CASSSNRGTGGVYEQYF.

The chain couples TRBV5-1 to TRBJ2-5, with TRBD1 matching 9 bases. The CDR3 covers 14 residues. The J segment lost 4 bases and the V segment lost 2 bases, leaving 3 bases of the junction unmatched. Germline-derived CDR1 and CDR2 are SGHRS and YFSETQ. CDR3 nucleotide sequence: TGCGCCAGCAGCTTAGCGGGACAGGGAGAGACCCAGTACTTC. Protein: CASSLAGQGETQYF.

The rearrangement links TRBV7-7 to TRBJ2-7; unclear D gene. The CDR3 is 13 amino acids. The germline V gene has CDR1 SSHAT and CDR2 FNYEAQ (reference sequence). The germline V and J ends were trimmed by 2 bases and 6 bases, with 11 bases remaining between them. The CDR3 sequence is CASSLCGFGEQYF. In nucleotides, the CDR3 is TGTGCCAGCAGCTTATGCGGTTTCGGCGAGCAGTACTTC.

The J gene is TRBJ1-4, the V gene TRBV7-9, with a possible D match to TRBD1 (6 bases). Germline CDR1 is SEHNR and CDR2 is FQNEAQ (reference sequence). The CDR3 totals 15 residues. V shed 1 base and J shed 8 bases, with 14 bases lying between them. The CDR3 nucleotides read TGTGCCAGCAGCTTAGGAACAGGGTCTCGGGAAAAACTGTTTTTT. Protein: CASSLGTGSREKLFF.

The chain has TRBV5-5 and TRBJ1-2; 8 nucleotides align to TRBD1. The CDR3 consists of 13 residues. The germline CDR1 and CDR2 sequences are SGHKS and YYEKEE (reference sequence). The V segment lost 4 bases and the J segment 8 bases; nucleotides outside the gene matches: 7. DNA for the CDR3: TGTGCCAGCAGCCCCGACAGGGGAATCGGCTACACCTTC. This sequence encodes CASSPDRGIGYTF.

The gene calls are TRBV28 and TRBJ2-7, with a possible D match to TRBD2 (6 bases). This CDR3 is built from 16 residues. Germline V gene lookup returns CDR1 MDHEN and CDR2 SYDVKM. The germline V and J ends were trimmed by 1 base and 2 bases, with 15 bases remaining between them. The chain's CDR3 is CASSLSGGADPYEQYF. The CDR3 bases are TGTGCCAGCAGTTTATCCGGGGGTGCGGACCCCTACGAGCAGTACTTC.

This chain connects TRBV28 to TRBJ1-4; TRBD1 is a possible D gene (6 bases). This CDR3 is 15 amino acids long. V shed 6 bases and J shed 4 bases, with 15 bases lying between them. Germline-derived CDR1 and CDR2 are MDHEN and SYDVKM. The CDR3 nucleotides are TGTGCCAGCAGCCGGGGGGCGCGCGGTAATGAAAAACTGTTTTTT. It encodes CASSRGARGNEKLFF.

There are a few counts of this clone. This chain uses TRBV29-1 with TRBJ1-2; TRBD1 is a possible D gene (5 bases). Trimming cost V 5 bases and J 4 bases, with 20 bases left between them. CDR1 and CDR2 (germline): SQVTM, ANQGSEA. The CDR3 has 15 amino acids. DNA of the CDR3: TGCAGCGTTCCCTCCGACCAGGGATCGATCTATGGCTACACCTTC. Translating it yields CSVPSDQGSIYGYTF.